This T cell receptor (beta chain) was found in a study of cytomegalovirus exposure and HLA in healthy donors. This CDR3 comprises 11 residues. CDR1 is DFQATT, CDR2 SNEGSKA, per germline (reference sequence). The V end was cut by 6 bases, the J end by 3 bases, with 9 bases between. PCR was performed using 60 Vbeta and 13 Jbeta primers. TCRdb keeps only in-frame clones here, not all; method: immunoSEQ multiplex PCR. This sample has more than 150,000 clones, with around 83% found just once. Source material: PBMCs. The clonotype comes from a girl aged 2 to 10 in good health and CMV-seropositive. The chain employs TRBV20-1 and TRBJ2-7; tentatively, D is TRBD2 (5 bases). The DNA for the CDR3 is TGCAGTGCCCCCAGCGGCTACGAGCAGTACTTC. It specifies CSAPSGYEQYF.